This T cell receptor beta chain was profiled in a study of vaccination and CD4 T cells after COVID-19. Indicated treatment: roughly 10-day PBMC culture with coronavirus spike peptide pools or control peptides (ViraFEST assay). Approximately 1.8 million PBMCs per well were cultured with around 10 IU/ml IL-2 and about 10 ug/ml peptide pools. The sample holds one count of this clonotype. Its antigen is unidentified. Oncomine TCR Beta short-read sequencing was applied to DNA from cultured CD4+ T cells. A single record per CDR3 protein comes from TCRdb applying MiXCR to the PCR reads. In the table there are about 10,000 distinct CDR3 sequences, approximately 23% of which are singletons. Trimming cost V 4 bases and J 3 bases; bases outside gene matches: 5. CDR1 is SQVTM and CDR2 is ANQGSEA in the germline V gene. The CDR3 is 14 residues long.

The specimen was CD4+ T cells from blood, cultured in vitro, collected before SARS-CoV-2 vaccination. This sequence joins TRBV29-1 and TRBJ2-4, with TRBD1 identical over 8 bases. This clonotype was sampled from a human donor who received a COVID-19 vaccine. CDR3 DNA: TGCAGCGTTGCAGGGGGCAACGGCAAAAACATTCAGTACTTC. Amino acid sequence: CSVAGGNGKNIQYF.